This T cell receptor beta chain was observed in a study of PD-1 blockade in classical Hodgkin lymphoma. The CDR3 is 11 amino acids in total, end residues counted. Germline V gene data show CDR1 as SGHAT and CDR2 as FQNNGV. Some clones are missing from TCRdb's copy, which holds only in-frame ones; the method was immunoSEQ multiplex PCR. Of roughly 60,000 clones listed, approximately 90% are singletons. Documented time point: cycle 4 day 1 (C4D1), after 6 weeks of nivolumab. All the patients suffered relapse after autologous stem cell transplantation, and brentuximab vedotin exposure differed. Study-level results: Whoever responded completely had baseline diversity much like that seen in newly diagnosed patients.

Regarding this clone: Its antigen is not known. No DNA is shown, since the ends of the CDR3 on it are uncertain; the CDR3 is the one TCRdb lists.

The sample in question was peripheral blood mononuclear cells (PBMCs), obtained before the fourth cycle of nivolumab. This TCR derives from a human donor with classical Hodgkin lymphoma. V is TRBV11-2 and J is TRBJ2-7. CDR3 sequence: CASSFGSGARF.